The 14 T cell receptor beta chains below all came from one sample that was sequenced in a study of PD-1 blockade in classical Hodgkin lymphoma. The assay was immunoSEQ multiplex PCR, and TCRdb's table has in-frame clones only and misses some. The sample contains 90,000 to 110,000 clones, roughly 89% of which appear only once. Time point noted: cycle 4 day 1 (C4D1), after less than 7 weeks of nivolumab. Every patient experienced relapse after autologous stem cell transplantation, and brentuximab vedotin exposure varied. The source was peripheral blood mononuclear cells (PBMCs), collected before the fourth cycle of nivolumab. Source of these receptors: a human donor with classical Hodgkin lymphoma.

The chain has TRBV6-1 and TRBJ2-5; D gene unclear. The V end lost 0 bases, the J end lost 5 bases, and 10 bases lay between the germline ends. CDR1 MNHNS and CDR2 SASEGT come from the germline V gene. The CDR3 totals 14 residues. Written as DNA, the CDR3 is TGTGCCAGCAGTGAAGCCCTGGGTGGGGAGACCCAGTACTTC. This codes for CASSEALGGETQYF.

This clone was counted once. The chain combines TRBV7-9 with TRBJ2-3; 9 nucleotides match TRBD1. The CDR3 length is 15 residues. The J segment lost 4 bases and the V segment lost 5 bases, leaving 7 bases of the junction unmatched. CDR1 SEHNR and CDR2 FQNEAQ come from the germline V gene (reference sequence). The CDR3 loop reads CASSPGTGWADTQYF. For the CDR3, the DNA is TGTGCCAGCAGCCCCGGGACAGGGTGGGCAGATACGCAGTATTTT.

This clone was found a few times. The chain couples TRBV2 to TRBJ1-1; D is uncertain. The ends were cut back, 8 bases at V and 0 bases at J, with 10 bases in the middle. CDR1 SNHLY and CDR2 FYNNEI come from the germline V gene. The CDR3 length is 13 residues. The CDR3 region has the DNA TGTGCCAGCGTCCAGGCGATGAACACTGAAGCTTTCTTT. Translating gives CASVQAMNTEAFF.

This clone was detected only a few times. The CDR3 sequence: CAINMGGVAYNEQFF. The CDR3 region has the DNA TGCGCCATCAATATGGGGGGGGTGGCCTACAATGAGCAGTTCTTC. The chain couples TRBV10-2 to TRBJ2-1; 7 bases are a match to TRBD2. Germline-derived CDR1 and CDR2 are WSHSY and SAAADI. The V segment lost 10 bases and the J segment 2 bases; nucleotides outside the gene matches: 11. The CDR3 extends over 15 amino acids.

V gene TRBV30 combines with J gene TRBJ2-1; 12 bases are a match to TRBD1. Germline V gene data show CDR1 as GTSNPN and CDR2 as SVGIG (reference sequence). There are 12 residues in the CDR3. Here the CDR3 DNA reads TGTGCTGGGGACAGGGGGCCCAATGAGCAGTTCTTC. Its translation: CAGDRGPNEQFF. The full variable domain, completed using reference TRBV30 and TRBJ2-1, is SQTIHQWPATLVQPVGSPLSLECTVEGTSNPNLYWYRQAAGRGLQLLFYSVGIGQISSEVPQNLSASRPQDRQFILSSKKLLLSDSGFYLCAGDRGPNEQFFGPGTRLTVL.

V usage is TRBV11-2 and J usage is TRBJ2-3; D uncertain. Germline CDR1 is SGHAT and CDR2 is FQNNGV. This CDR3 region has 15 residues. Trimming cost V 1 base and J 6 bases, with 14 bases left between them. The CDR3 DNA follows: TGTGCCAGCAGCTTAGGGGTCCTGGCATCGGATACGCAGTATTTT. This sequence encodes CASSLGVLASDTQYF.

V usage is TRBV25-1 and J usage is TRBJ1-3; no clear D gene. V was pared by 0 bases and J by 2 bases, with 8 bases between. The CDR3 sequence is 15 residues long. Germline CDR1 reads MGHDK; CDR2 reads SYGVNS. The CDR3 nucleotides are TGTGCCAGCAGTGAATATTTGGTAGCTGGAAACACCATATATTTT. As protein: CASSEYLVAGNTIYF.

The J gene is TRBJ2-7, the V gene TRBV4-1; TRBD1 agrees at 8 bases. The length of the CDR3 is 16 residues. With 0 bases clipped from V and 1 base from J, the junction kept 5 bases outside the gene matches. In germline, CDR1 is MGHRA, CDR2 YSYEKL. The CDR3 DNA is TGCGCCAGCAGCCAAGAAGCAGGACAGGGTTCCTACGAGCAGTACTTC. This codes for CASSQEAGQGSYEQYF.

CDR3 sequence reads: CASSSVPGLAGGNTGELFF. CDR3 sequence (DNA): TGTGCCAGCAGCTCAGTCCCGGGACTAGCGGGAGGGAACACCGGGGAGCTGTTTTTT. The V call is TRBV7-9, the J call TRBJ2-2; 15 bases map to TRBD2. Trimming at V came to 4 bases and at J to 1 base, leaving 7 bases not matched to a gene. Germline V gives CDR1 SEHNR, CDR2 FQNEAQ (reference sequence). The CDR3 runs to 19 residues.

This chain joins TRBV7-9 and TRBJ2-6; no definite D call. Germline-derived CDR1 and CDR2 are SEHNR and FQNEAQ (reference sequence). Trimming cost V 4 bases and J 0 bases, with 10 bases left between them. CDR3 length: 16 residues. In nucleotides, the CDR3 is TGTGCCAGCAGCTCCCCGGGCCCCTCTGGGGCCAACGTCCTGACTTTC. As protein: CASSSPGPSGANVLTF.

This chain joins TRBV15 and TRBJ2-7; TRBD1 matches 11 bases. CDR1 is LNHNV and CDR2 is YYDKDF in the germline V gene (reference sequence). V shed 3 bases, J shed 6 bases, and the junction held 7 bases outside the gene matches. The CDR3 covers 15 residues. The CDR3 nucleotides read TGTGCCACCAGCAGGGGGGGGACAGGGGGTTCCGAGCAGTACTTC. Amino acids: CATSRGGTGGSEQYF.

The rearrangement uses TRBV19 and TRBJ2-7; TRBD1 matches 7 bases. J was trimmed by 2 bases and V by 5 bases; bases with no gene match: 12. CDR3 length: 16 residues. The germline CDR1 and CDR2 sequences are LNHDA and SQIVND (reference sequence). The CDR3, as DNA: TGTGCCAGTAGTCCCCTACACCGGGACAGAGCCTACGAGCAGTACTTC. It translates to CASSPLHRDRAYEQYF.

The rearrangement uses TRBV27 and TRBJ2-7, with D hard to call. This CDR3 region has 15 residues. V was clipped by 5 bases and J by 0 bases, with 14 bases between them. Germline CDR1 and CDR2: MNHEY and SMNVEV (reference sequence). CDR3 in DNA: TGTGCCAGCAGTCCCAGGCAGACGTACTCCTACGAGCAGTACTTC. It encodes CASSPRQTYSYEQYF.

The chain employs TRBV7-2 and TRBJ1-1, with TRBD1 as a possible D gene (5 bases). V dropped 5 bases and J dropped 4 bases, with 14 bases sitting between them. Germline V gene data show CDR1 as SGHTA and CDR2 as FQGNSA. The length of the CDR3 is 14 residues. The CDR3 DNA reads TGTGCCAGCAGCGCAGGGTACGAGAGCACTGAAGCTTTCTTT. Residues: CASSAGYESTEAFF.